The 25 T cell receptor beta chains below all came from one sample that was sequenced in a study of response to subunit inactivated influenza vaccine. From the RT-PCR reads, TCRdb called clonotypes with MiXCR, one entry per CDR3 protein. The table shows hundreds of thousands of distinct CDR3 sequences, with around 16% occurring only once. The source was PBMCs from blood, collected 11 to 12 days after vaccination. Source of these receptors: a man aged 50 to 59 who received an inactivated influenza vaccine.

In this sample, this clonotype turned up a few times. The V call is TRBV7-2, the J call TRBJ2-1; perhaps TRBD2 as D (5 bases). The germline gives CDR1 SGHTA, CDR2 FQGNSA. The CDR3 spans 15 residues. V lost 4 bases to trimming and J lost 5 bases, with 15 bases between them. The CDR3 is CASSYTSRFNNEQFF. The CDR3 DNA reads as TGTGCCAGCAGCTACACTAGTAGGTTCAACAATGAGCAGTTCTTC.

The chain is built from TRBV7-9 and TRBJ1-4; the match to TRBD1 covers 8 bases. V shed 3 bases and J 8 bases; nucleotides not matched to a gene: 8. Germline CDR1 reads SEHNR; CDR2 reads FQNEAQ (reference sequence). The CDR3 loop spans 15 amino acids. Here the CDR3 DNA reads TGTGCCAGCAGCTTCCAGGGGGCTATAGGAGAAAAACTGTTTTTT. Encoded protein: CASSFQGAIGEKLFF.

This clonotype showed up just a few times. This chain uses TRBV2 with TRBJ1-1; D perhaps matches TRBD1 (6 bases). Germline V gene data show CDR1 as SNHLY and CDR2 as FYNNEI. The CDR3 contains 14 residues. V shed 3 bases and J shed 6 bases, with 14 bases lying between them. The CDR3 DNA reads TGTGCCAGCAGTGATCATCAGGGGTCCCCTGAAGCTTTCTTT. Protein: CASSDHQGSPEAFF.

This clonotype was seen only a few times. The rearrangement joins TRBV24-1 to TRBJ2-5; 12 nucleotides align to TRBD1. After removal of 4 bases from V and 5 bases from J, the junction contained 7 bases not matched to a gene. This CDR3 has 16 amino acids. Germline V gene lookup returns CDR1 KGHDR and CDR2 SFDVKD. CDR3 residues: CATSDPGTGGRETQYF. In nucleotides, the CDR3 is TGTGCCACCAGTGACCCAGGGACAGGGGGCCGTGAGACCCAGTACTTC.

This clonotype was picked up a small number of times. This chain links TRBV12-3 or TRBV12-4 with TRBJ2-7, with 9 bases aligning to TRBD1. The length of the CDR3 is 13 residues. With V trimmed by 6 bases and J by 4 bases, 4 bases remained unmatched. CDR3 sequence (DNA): TGTGCCAGCAGGACTGACAGGGGGTACGAGCAGTACTTC. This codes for CASRTDRGYEQYF.

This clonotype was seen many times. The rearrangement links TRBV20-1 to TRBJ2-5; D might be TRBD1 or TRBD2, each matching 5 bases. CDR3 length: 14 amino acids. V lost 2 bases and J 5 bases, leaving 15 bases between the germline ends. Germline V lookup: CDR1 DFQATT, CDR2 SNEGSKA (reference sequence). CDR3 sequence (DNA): TGCAGTGCTAGAACGATAGTGTGGGGGGAGACCCAGTACTTC. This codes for CSARTIVWGETQYF.

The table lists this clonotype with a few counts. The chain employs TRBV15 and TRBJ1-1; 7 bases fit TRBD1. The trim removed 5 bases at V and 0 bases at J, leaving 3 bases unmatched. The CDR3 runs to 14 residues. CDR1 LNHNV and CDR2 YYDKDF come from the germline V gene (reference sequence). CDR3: CATSPGTVNTEAFF. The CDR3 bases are TGTGCCACCAGCCCCGGGACAGTGAACACTGAAGCTTTCTTT.

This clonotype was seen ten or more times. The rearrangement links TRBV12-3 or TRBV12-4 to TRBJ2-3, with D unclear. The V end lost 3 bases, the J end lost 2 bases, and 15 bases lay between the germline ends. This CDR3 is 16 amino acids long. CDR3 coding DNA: TGTGCCAGCAGTTTTAGTAGCCTTCAAAACACAGATACGCAGTATTTT. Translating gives CASSFSSLQNTDTQYF.

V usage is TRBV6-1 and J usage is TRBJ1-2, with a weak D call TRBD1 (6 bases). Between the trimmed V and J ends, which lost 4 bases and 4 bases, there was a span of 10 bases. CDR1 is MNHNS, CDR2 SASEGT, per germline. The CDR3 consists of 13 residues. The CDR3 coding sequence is TGTGCCAGCAGTGGAGACAGGATCTATGGCTACACCTTC. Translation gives CASSGDRIYGYTF.

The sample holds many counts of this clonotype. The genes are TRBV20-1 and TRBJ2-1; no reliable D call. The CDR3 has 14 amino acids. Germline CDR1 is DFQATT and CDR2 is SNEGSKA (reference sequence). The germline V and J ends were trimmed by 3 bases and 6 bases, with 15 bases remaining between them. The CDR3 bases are TGCAGTGCTAGCCCGGCTGCACGGGCCAATGAGCAGTTCTTC. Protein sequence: CSASPAARANEQFF.

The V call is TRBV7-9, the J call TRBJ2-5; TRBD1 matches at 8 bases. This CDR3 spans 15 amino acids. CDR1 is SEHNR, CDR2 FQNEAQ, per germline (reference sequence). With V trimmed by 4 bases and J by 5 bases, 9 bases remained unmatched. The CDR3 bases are TGTGCCAGCAGCTCCCTGGGACAGGCTGGGGAGACCCAGTACTTC. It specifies CASSSLGQAGETQYF.

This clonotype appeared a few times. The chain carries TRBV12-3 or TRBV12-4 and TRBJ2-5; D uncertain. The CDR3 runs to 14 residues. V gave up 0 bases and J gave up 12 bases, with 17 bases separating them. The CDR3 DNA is TGTGCCAGCAGTTTAGCGTTGAGGCGGAGAGATAAGTACTTC. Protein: CASSLALRRRDKYF.

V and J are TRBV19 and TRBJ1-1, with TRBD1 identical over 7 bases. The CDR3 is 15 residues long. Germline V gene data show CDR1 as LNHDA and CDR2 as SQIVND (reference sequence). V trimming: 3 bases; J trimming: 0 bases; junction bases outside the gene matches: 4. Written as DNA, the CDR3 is TGTGCCAGTAGTATGGTGGACAGGATGAACACTGAAGCTTTCTTT. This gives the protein CASSMVDRMNTEAFF. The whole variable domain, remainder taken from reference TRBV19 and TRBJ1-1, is DGGITQSPKYLFRKEGQNVTLSCEQNLNHDAMYWYRQDPGQGLRLIYYSQIVNDFQKGDIAEGYSVSREKKESFPLTVTSAQKNPTAFYLCASSMVDRMNTEAFFGQGTRLTVV.

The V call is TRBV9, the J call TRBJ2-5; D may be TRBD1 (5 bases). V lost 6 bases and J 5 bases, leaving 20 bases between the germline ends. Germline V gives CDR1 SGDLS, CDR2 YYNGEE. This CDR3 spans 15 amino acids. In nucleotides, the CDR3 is TGTGCCAGCAACCTAGACTTCGGCAGGGTCGAGACCCAGTACTTC. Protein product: CASNLDFGRVETQYF. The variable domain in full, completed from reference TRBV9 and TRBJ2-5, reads DSGVTQTPKHLITATGQRVTLRCSPRSGDLSVYWYQQSLDQGLQFLIQYYNGEERAKGNILERFSAQQFPDLHSELNLSSLELGDSALYFCASNLDFGRVETQYFGPGTRLLVL.

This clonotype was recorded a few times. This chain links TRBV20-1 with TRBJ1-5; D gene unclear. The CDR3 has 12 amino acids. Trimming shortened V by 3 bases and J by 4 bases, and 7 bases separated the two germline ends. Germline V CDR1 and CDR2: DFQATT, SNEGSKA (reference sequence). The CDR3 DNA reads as TGCAGTGCTAGTTTGGGGAATCAGCCCCAGCATTTT. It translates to CSASLGNQPQHF.

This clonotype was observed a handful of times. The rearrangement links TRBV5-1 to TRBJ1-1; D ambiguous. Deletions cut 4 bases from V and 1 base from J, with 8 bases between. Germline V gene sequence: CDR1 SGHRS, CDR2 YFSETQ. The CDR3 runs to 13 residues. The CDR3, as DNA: TGCGCCAGCAGCGTCATCAGGAACACTGAAGCTTTCTTT. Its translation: CASSVIRNTEAFF.

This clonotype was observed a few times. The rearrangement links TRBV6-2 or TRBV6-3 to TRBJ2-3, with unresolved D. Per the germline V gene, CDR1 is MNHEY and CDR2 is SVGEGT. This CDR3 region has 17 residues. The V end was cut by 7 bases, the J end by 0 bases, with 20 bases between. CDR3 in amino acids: CASKVRTLEPSTDTQYF. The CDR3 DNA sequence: TGTGCCAGCAAAGTTAGGACCCTTGAGCCGAGCACAGATACGCAGTATTTT.

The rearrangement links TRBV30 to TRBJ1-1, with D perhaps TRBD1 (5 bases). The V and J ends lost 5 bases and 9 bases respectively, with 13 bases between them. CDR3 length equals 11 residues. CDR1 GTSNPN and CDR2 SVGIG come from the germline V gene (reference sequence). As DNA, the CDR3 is TGTGCCTGGGAACCGGGACCAAAAGCTTTCTTT. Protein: CAWEPGPKAFF.

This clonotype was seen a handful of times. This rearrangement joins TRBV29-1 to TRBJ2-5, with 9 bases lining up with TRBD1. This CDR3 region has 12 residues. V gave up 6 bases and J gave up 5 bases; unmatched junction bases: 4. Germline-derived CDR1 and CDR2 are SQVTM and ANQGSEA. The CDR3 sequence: CSVGQGWETQYF. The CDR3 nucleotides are TGCAGCGTAGGACAGGGGTGGGAGACCCAGTACTTC.

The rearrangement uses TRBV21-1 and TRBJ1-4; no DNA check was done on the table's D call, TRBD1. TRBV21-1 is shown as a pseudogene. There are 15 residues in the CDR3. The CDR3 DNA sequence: TGTGCCAGCAGCAAAGTATCACCCCCAGACCCAAAACTGTTTTTT. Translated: CASSKVSPPDPKLFF.

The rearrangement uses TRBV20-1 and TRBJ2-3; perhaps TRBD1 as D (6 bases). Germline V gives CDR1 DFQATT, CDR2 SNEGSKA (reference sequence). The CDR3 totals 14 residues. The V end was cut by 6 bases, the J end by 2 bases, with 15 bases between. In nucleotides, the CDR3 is TGCAGTGCCTATGGGACATTCTTCACAGATACGCAGTATTTT. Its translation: CSAYGTFFTDTQYF.

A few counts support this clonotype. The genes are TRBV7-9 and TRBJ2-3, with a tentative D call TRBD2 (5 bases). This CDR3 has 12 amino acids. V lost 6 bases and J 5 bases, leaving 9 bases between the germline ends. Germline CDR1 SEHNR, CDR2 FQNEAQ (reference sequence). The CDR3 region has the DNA TGTGCCAGCAGGAGGGATGAAGATACGCAGTATTTT. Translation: CASRRDEDTQYF.

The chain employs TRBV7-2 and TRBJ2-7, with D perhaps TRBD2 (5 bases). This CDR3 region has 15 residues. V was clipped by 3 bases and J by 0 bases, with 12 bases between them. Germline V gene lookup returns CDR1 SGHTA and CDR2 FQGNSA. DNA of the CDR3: TGTGCCAGCAGCTTTGGAGGAACCTCCTCCTACGAGCAGTACTTC. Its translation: CASSFGGTSSYEQYF.

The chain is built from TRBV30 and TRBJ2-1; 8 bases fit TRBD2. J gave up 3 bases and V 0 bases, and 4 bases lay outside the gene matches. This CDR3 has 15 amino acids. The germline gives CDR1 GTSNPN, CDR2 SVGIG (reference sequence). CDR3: CAWSVGGRNYNEQFF. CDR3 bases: TGTGCCTGGAGTGTAGGCGGGAGGAACTACAATGAGCAGTTCTTC.

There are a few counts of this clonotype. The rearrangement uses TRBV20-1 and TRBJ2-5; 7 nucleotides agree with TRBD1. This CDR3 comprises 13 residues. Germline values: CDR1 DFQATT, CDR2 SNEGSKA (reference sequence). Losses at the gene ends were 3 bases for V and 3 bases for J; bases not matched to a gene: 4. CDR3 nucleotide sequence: TGCAGTGCTAGGGGACAGAGCGAAGAGACCCAGTACTTC. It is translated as CSARGQSEETQYF.